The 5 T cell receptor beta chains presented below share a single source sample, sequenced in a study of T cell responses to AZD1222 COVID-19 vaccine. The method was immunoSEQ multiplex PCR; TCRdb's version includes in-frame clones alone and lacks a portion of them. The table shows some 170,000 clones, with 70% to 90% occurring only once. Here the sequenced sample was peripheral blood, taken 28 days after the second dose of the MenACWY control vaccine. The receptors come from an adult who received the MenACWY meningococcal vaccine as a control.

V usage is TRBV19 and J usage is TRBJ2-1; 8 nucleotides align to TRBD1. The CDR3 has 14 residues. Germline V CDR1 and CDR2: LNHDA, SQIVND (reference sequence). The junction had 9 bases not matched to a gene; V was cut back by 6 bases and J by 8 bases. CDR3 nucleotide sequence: TGTGCCAGTAGAGGGCAGGGGGCCTATGATGAGCAGTTCTTC. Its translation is CASRGQGAYDEQFF.

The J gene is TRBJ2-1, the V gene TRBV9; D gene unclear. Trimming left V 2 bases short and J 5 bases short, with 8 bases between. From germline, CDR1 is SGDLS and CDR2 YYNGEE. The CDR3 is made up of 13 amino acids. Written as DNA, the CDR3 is TGTGCCAGCAGCGTTTGGGCCAACAATGAGCAGTTCTTC. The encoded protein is CASSVWANNEQFF.

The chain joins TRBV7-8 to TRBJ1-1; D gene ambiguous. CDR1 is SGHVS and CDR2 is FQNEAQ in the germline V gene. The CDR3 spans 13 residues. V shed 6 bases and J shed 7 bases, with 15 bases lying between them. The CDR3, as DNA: TGTGCCAGCAGGGACTCGGGGTGGAATGAAGCTTTCTTT. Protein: CASRDSGWNEAFF.

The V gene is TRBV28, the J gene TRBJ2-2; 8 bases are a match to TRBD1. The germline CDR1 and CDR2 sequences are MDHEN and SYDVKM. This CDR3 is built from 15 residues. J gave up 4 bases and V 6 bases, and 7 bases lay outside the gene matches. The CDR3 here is CASSPGGAPTGELFF. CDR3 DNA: TGTGCCAGCAGCCCAGGGGGCGCTCCCACCGGGGAGCTGTTTTTT.

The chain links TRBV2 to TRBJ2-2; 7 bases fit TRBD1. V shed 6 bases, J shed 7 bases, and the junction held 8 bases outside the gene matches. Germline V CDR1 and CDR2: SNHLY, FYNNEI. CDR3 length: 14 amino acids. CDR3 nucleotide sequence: TGTGCCAGCAGCGCTGACAGGGCGAGCGGGGAGCTGTTTTTT. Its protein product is CASSADRASGELFF.